The 19 T cell receptor beta chains reported below all come from one sample, sequenced in a study of naive and memory T cell subsets. An oligonucleotide containing a UMI was ligated to the 3' end of TCR cDNA. Ligated cDNA underwent four rounds of PCR with nested alpha and beta constant region primers and SP2. TCRdb recomputed calls from the 5' RACE reads with MiXCR, one row per CDR3 protein. The data show over 45,000 distinct CDR3 sequences, under 10% seen once. The receptors originated from a female donor in good health.

This clonotype was seen ten or more times. The chain uses TRBV29-1 and TRBJ2-3, with 11 bases lining up with TRBD1. The CDR3 extends over 15 amino acids. Germline CDR1 is SQVTM and CDR2 is ANQGSEA. V shed 7 bases and J 4 bases; nucleotides not matched to a gene: 10. CDR3 sequence (DNA): TGCAGCGCCCAGGGACAGGGGGTTAAACCAGATACGCAGTATTTT. Translated, it gives CSAQGQGVKPDTQYF.

This clonotype has more than one count but fewer than ten. The chain has TRBV9 and TRBJ2-5; D not certain. CDR1 is SGDLS and CDR2 is YYNGEE in the germline V gene. This CDR3 is 16 amino acids long. V was cut by 0 bases and J by 6 bases, with 18 bases left in between. CDR3 sequence (DNA): TGTGCCAGCAGCGTAGAACCTACCCGAGTGATACAGACCCAGTACTTC. This encodes CASSVEPTRVIQTQYF. Full variable domain (missing parts from reference TRBV9 and TRBJ2-5): DSGVTQTPKHLITATGQRVTLRCSPRSGDLSVYWYQQSLDQGLQFLIQYYNGEERAKGNILERFSAQQFPDLHSELNLSSLELGDSALYFCASSVEPTRVIQTQYFGPGTRLLVL.

A few counts support this clonotype. The chain couples TRBV11-1 to TRBJ1-2; TRBD1 aligns across 8 bases. The CDR3 is 13 amino acids. V lost 4 bases, J lost 12 bases, and 10 bases stayed unmatched. From germline, CDR1 is SGHAT and CDR2 FQDESV (reference sequence). The CDR3 protein is CASSSRTGYGDTF. CDR3 DNA sequence: TGTGCCAGCAGCTCGCGGACAGGGTACGGCGACACCTTC.

This rearrangement joins TRBV20-1 to TRBJ2-1; 10 bases map to TRBD2. With V trimmed by 3 bases and J by 2 bases, 7 bases remained unmatched. This CDR3 comprises 16 residues. CDR1 and CDR2 (germline): DFQATT, SNEGSKA (reference sequence). The CDR3 loop is CSARPQLAGAYNEQFF. The CDR3 DNA reads as TGCAGTGCTAGGCCCCAGCTAGCGGGGGCCTACAATGAGCAGTTCTTC.

This clonotype was seen ten or more times. The chain employs TRBV19 and TRBJ1-1; D possibly corresponds to TRBD1 (5 bases). The V gene lost 5 bases and the J gene lost 4 bases, with 14 bases spanning the gap. Germline CDR1 reads LNHDA; CDR2 reads SQIVND (reference sequence). The CDR3 contains 14 residues. DNA of the CDR3: TGTGCCAGTAGTCCGCCGGTCGGGGGCACTGAAGCTTTCTTT. It translates to CASSPPVGGTEAFF.

At least ten counts were recorded for this clonotype. The rearrangement uses TRBV21-1 and TRBJ1-5. TRBV21-1 is designated a pseudogene. The CDR3 runs 16 residues. As DNA, the CDR3 is TGTGCCAGCAGCAAAGGGGGACGGCGTCAATGGAAGCCCCAGCATTTT. The encoded protein is CASSKGGRRQWKPQHF.

This clonotype was counted a few times. The V gene is TRBV4-1, the J gene TRBJ2-5; 11 bases align to TRBD2. Germline CDR1 and CDR2: MGHRA and YSYEKL. This CDR3 spans 14 amino acids. V was clipped by 1 base and J by 5 bases; unmatched bases: 0. CDR3 coding DNA: TGCGCCAGCAGCCAAGCTAGCGGGGGGGAGACCCAGTACTTC. Its protein is CASSQASGGETQYF.

The table lists this clonotype with a few counts. The V gene is TRBV2, the J gene TRBJ1-2; 8 nucleotides line up with TRBD1. V lost 8 bases to trimming and J lost 6 bases; unmatched junction nucleotides: 8. Looked up from germline, CDR1 is SNHLY and CDR2 is FYNNEI. The CDR3 runs to 13 residues. DNA of the CDR3: TGTGCCAGCGCGAACAGGGGACAGGATGGCTACACCTTC. It specifies CASANRGQDGYTF.

This clonotype appeared a few times. The chain has TRBV12-5 and TRBJ2-1; TRBD2 aligns across 9 bases. CDR3 length: 17 residues. The junction had 10 bases not matched to a gene; V was cut back by 0 bases and J by 7 bases. The germline CDR1 and CDR2 sequences are LGHNT and FRNRAP. CDR3 DNA sequence: TGTGCTAGTGGTTTGGTACACGGCGGGGGGGCGGAAAATGAGCAGTTCTTC. Amino acid sequence: CASGLVHGGGAENEQFF. Full variable domain (missing parts from reference TRBV12-5 and TRBJ2-1): DARVTQTPRHKVTEMGQEVTMRCQPILGHNTVFWYRQTMMQGLELLAYFRNRAPLDDSGMPKDRFSAEMPDATLATLKIQPSEPRDSAVYFCASGLVHGGGAENEQFFGPGTRLTVL.

The chain is built from TRBV6-1 and TRBJ2-5, with TRBD2 identical over 8 bases. Trimming took 8 bases from V and 2 from J; bases not matched to a gene: 10. CDR1 and CDR2 from the germline V gene are MNHNS and SASEGT. The CDR3 has 15 amino acids. CDR3 protein: CASEKRGTLQETQYF. In DNA, the CDR3 is TGTGCCAGCGAAAAGCGGGGGACCCTACAAGAGACCCAGTACTTC.

There are a few counts of this clonotype. CDR3 in amino acids: CASSLRSGQNIQYF. The CDR3 DNA reads as TGTGCCAGCAGCTTAAGGAGCGGGCAAAACATTCAGTACTTC. This chain joins TRBV7-2 and TRBJ2-4; D is possibly TRBD2 (6 bases). The CDR3 consists of 14 residues. Germline V gives CDR1 SGHTA, CDR2 FQGNSA. V was shortened by 2 bases and J by 5 bases, with 10 bases between the two germline ends.

This clonotype was observed a handful of times. V gene TRBV18 combines with J gene TRBJ2-7; D possibly uses TRBD1 or TRBD2 (6 bases each). This CDR3 is 15 amino acids long. Germline V CDR1 and CDR2: KGHSH, LQKENI. V lost 4 bases, J lost 0 bases, and 13 bases lay in between. CDR3 residues: CASSLGPGASYEQYF. Written as DNA, the CDR3 is TGTGCCAGCTCACTAGGTCCGGGGGCCTCCTACGAGCAGTACTTC.

This clonotype was detected many times. The chain joins TRBV9 to TRBJ1-4; the D is unclear. V dropped 0 bases and J dropped 3 bases, with 9 bases sitting between them. This CDR3 is built from 15 residues. CDR1 and CDR2 from the germline V gene are SGDLS and YYNGEE. The CDR3 DNA is TGTGCCAGCAGCGTAGCCGGGCACGCTAATGAAAAACTGTTTTTT. Translating gives CASSVAGHANEKLFF. Using reference TRBV9 and TRBJ1-4 for the parts outside the CDR3, the full variable domain is DSGVTQTPKHLITATGQRVTLRCSPRSGDLSVYWYQQSLDQGLQFLIQYYNGEERAKGNILERFSAQQFPDLHSELNLSSLELGDSALYFCASSVAGHANEKLFFGSGTQLSVL.

This clonotype was seen many times. The chain recombines TRBV20-1 with TRBJ2-3, with 9 bases that match TRBD2. Germline lookup yields CDR1 DFQATT and CDR2 SNEGSKA (reference sequence). V lost 0 bases to trimming and J lost 4 bases; unmatched junction nucleotides: 11. The CDR3 covers 17 residues. CDR3 in DNA: TGCAGTGCTAGAGATCCGGGAGGCGGGGGGGCAGCAGATACGCAGTATTTT. Protein sequence: CSARDPGGGGAADTQYF.

Note on this clonotype: One base away lies a much larger clone, so this may be a sequencing read error. This chain joins TRBV29-1 and TRBJ2-1; D possibly corresponds to TRBD2 (5 bases). CDR3 length: 15 amino acids. CDR1 and CDR2 (germline): SQVTM, ANQGSEA. CDR3 DNA: TGCAGCGTTGCGCGAGGGTCTAGCTCCTGCAATGAGCAGTTCTTC. It encodes CSVARGSSSCNEQFF.

This clonotype was counted only a few times. The V call is TRBV28, the J call TRBJ2-3; TRBD1 might be the D (5 bases). The V and J ends lost 3 bases and 6 bases respectively, with 7 bases between them. Looked up from germline, CDR1 is MDHEN and CDR2 is SYDVKM. The CDR3 has 12 amino acids. DNA of the CDR3: TGTGCCAGCAGTTTGAAGGGGGATACGCAGTATTTT. Residues: CASSLKGDTQYF.

V gene TRBV4-1 combines with J gene TRBJ1-1, with D unresolved. CDR1 MGHRA and CDR2 YSYEKL come from the germline V gene. The CDR3 has 15 amino acids. Trimming pared 0 bases from V and 7 bases from J, leaving 15 bases between. The CDR3 protein is CASSQDDGEDNEAFF. The CDR3 DNA reads TGCGCCAGCAGCCAAGATGACGGGGAAGACAATGAAGCTTTCTTT.

This rearrangement joins TRBV27 to TRBJ1-4; D is ambiguous. The CDR3 covers 14 residues. CDR1 is MNHEY and CDR2 is SMNVEV in the germline V gene (reference sequence). V was clipped by 5 bases and J by 7 bases, with 14 bases between them. CDR3 region: CASSPWVAGEKLFF. The CDR3 DNA reads as TGTGCCAGCAGTCCATGGGTGGCGGGTGAAAAACTGTTTTTT.

This clonotype was seen more than once but under ten times. The chain combines TRBV7-2 with TRBJ1-3; D gene unclear. CDR1 and CDR2 from the germline V gene are SGHTA and FQGNSA. Trimming removed 1 base from V and 4 bases from J, with 11 bases in between. This CDR3 comprises 15 residues. The CDR3 sequence: CASSLGRWGGNTIYF. CDR3 in DNA: TGTGCCAGCAGCTTAGGACGGTGGGGAGGAAACACCATATATTTT. The full variable domain, in which reference TRBV7-2 and TRBJ1-3 provide the parts outside the CDR3, is GAGVSQSPSNKVTEKGKDVELRCDPISGHTALYWYRQSLGQGLEFLIYFQGNSAPDKSGLPSDRFSAERTGGSVSTLTIQRTQQEDSAVYLCASSLGRWGGNTIYFGEGSWLTVV.